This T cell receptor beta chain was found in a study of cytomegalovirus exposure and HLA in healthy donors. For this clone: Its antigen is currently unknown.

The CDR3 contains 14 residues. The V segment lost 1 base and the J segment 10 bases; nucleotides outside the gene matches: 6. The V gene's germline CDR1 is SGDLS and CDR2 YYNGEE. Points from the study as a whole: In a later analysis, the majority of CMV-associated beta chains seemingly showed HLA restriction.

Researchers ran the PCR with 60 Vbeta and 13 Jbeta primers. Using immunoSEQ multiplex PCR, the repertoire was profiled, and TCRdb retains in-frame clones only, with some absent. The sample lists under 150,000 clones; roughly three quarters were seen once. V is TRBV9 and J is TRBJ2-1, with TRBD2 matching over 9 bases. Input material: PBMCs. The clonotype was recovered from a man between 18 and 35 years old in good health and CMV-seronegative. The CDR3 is CASSVQGTSWEQFF. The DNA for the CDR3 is TGTGCCAGCAGCGTACAGGGGACTAGCTGGGAGCAGTTCTTC.